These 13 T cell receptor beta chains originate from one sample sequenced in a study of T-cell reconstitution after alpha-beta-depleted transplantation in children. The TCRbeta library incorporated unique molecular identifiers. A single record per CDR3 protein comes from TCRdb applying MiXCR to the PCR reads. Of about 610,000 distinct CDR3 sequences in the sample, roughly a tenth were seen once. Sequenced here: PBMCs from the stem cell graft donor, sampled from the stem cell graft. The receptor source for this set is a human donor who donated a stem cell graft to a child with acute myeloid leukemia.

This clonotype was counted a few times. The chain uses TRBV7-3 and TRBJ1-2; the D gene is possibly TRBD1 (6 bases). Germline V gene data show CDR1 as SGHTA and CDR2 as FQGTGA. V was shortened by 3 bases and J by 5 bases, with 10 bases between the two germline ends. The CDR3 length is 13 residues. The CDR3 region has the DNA TGTGCCAGCAGCTTGGACAGCTCGTATGGCTACACCTTC. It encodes CASSLDSSYGYTF.

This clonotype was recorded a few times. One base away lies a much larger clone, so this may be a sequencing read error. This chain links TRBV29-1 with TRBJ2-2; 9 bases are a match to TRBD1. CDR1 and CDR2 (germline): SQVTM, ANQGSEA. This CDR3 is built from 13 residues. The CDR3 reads CTVDRGNTGELFF. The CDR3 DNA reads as TGCACCGTGGACAGGGGGAACACCGGGGAGCTGTTTTTT.

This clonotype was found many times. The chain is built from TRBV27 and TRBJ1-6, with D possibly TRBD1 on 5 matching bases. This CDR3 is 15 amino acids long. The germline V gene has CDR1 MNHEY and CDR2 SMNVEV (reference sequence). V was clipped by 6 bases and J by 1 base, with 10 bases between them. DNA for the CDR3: TGTGCCAGCAGCCGGGGGGGTTCCTATAATTCACCCCTCCACTTT. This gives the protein CASSRGGSYNSPLHF.

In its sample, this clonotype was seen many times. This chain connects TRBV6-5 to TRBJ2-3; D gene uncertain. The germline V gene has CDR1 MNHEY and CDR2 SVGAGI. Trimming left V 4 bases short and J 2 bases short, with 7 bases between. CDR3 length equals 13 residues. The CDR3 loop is CASSSVYTDTQYF. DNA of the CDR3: TGTGCCAGCAGTTCGGTTTACACAGATACGCAGTATTTT.

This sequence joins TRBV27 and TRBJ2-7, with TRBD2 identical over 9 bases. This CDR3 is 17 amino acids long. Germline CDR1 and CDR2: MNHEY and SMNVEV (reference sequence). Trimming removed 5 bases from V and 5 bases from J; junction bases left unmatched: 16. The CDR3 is CASSMMVAGALIDEQYF. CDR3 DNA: TGTGCCAGCAGTATGATGGTAGCGGGAGCATTAATAGACGAGCAGTACTTC.

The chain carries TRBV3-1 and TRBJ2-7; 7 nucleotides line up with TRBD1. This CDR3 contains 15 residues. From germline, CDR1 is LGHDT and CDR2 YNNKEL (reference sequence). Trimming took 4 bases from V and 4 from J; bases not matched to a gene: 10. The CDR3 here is CASSPLRDRLYEQYF. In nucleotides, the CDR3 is TGTGCCAGCAGCCCCCTTCGGGACAGACTATACGAGCAGTACTTC.

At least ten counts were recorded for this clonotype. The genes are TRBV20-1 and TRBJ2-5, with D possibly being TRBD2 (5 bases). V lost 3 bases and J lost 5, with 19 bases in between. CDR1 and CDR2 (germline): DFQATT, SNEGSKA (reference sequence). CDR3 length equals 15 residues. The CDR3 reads CSARLLAEVVETQYF. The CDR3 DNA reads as TGCAGTGCTAGGCTTTTGGCGGAGGTAGTCGAGACCCAGTACTTC.

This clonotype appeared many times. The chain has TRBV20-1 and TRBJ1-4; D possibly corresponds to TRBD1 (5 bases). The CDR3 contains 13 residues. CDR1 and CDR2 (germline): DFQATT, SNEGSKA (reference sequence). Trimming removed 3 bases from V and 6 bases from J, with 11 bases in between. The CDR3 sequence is CSASGSGYEKLFF. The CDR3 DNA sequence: TGCAGTGCTAGTGGGTCAGGGTATGAAAAACTGTTTTTT.

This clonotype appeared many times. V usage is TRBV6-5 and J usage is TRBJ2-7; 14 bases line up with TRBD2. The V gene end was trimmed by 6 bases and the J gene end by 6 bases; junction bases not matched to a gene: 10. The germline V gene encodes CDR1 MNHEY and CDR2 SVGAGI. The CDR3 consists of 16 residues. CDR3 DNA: TGTGCCAGCAGACTCGGGACTAGCGGGAGAAGGGGCGAGCAGTACTTC. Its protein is CASRLGTSGRRGEQYF.

As DNA, the CDR3 is TGTGCCAGCAGCTTAGATGGGCTAAGCGGCAAAAACATTCAGTACTTC. Translated, it gives CASSLDGLSGKNIQYF. This rearrangement joins TRBV7-2 to TRBJ2-4; a weak D match, TRBD2 (5 bases). Trimming left V 1 base short and J 3 bases short, with 13 bases between. The CDR3 is 16 residues long. CDR1 is SGHTA and CDR2 is FQGNSA in the germline V gene.

CDR3 residues: CASSQVRGRGTYEQYF. The CDR3 DNA is TGTGCCAGCAGCCAAGTGCGGGGACGCGGTACCTACGAGCAGTACTTC. The V call is TRBV4-2, the J call TRBJ2-7; a weak D match, TRBD2 (6 bases). The CDR3 extends over 16 amino acids. Germline values: CDR1 LGHNA, CDR2 YNFKEQ. Trimming took 1 base from V and 2 from J, leaving 15 bases between them.

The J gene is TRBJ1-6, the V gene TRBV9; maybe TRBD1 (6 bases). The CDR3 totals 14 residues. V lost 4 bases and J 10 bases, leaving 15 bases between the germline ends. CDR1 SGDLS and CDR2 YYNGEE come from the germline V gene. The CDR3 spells CASSPGTTGSPLHF. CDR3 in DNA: TGTGCCAGCAGCCCCGGGACAACGGGATCACCCCTCCACTTT. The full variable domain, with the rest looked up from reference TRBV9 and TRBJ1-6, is DSGVTQTPKHLITATGQRVTLRCSPRSGDLSVYWYQQSLDQGLQFLIQYYNGEERAKGNILERFSAQQFPDLHSELNLSSLELGDSALYFCASSPGTTGSPLHFGNGTRLTVT.

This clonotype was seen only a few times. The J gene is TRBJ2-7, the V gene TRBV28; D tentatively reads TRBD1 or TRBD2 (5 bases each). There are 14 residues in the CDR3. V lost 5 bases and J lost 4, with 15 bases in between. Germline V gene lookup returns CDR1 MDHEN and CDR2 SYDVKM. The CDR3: CASSPPGREYEQYF. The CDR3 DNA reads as TGTGCCAGCAGTCCTCCGGGACGAGAGTACGAGCAGTACTTC.